A single sample gave rise to the 4 T cell receptor beta chains below, sequenced in a study of blood T cell repertoires in COVID-19. Using immunoSEQ multiplex PCR, the repertoire was profiled, and TCRdb retains in-frame clones only, with some absent. The sample lists about 190,000 clones, approximately 90% seen once, with roughly 6.2% in the top ten. Sequencing was done on a sample of peripheral blood. The receptors derive from a middle-aged woman who had recovered from COVID-19.

V and J are TRBV12-3 or TRBV12-4 and TRBJ1-3, with 7 bases that match TRBD1. The CDR3 totals 13 residues. The J segment lost 8 bases and the V segment lost 5 bases, leaving 6 bases of the junction unmatched. The CDR3 coding sequence is TGTGCCAGCAGTCAGACAGGGTTAGACACCATATATTTT. Translating it yields CASSQTGLDTIYF.

V and J are TRBV3-1 (or the pseudogene TRBV3-2) and TRBJ2-5, with 14 bases matching TRBD2. The germline V gene has CDR1 LGHDT and CDR2 YNNKEL (reference sequence). The CDR3 runs 16 residues. Trimming took 1 base from V and 7 from J; bases not matched to a gene: 5. CDR3: CASSQVGTSGSGTQYF. Written as DNA, the CDR3 is TGTGCCAGCAGCCAAGTTGGGACTAGCGGGAGCGGGACCCAGTACTTC.

The DNA for the CDR3 is TGTGCCAGTAGGGGGACAGGAGTGAACACTGAAGCTTTCTTT. This encodes CASRGTGVNTEAFF. This chain connects TRBV19 to TRBJ1-1; 8 nucleotides align to TRBD1. V was clipped by 6 bases and J by 0 bases; unmatched bases: 3. The CDR3 loop spans 14 amino acids. Per germline, CDR1 LNHDA and CDR2 SQIVND (reference sequence).

The rearrangement links TRBV5-4 to TRBJ1-2; 7 positions match TRBD1. CDR1 and CDR2 (germline): SGHNT, YYREEE (reference sequence). Losses at the gene ends were 4 bases for V and 4 bases for J; bases not matched to a gene: 16. The CDR3 is 17 residues long. The CDR3 protein is CASSPGYEGQLVYGYTF. The CDR3, as DNA: TGTGCCAGCAGCCCGGGTTACGAGGGACAGCTAGTCTATGGCTACACCTTC. Full variable domain (rest looked up from reference TRBV5-4 and TRBJ1-2): ETGVTQSPTHLIKTRGQQVTLRCSSQSGHNTVSWYQQALGQGPQFIFQYYREEENGRGNFPPRFSGLQFPNYSSELNVNALELDDSALYLCASSPGYEGQLVYGYTFGSGTRLTVV.